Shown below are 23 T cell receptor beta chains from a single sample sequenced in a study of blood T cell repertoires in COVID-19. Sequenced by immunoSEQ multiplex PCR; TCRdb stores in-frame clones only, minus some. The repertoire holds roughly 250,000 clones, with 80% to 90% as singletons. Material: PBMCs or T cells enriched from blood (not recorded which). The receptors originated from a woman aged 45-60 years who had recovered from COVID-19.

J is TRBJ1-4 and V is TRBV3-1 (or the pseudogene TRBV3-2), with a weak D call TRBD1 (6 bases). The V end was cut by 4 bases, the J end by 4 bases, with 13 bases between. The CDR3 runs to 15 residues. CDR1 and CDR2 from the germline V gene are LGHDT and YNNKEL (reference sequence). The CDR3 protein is CASSPSGTFNEKLFF. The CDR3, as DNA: TGTGCCAGCAGCCCATCCGGGACATTTAATGAAAAACTGTTTTTT.

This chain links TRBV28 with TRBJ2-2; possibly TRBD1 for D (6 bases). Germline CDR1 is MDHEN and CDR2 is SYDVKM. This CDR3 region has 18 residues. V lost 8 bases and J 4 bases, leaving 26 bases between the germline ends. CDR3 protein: CASAHSGPQGSGTGELFF. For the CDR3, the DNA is TGTGCCAGCGCACACTCGGGACCCCAGGGGAGTGGCACCGGGGAGCTGTTTTTT. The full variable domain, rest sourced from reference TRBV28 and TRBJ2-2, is DVKVTQSSRYLVKRTGEKVFLECVQDMDHENMFWYRQDPGLGLRLIYFSYDVKMKEKGDIPEGYSVSREKKERFSLILESASTNQTSMYLCASAHSGPQGSGTGELFFGEGSRLTVL.

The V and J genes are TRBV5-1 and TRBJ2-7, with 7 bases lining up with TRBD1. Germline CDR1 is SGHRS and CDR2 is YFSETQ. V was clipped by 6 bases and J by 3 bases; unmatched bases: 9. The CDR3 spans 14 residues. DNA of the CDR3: TGCGCCAGCAACCCCGGGACAGAAATCTACGAGCAGTACTTC. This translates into CASNPGTEIYEQYF.

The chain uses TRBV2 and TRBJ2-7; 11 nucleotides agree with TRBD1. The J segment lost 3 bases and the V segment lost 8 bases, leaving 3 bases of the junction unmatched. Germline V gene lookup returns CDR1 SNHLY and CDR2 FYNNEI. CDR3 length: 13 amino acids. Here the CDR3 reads CASSGTGGYEQYF. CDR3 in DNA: TGTGCCAGCTCCGGGACAGGGGGCTACGAGCAGTACTTC.

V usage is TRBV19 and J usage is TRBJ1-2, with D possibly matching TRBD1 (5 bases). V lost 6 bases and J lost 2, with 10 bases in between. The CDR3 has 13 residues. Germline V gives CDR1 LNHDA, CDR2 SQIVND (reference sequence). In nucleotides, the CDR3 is TGTGCCAGTAGGCGGGACCAAAACTATGGCTACACCTTC. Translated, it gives CASRRDQNYGYTF.

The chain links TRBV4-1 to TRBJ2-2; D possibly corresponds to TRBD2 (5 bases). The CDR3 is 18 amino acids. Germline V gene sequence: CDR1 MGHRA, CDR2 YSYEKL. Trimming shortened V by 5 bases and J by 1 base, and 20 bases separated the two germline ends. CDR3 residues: CASSSVGVRHGNTGELFF. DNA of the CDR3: TGCGCCAGCAGCTCGGTCGGGGTACGGCACGGGAACACCGGGGAGCTGTTTTTT.

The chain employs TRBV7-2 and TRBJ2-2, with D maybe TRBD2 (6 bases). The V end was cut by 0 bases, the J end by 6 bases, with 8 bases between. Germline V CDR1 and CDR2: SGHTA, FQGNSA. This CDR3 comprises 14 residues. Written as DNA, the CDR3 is TGTGCCAGCAGCTTAGCTTGGGAGGCCGGGGAGCTGTTTTTT. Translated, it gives CASSLAWEAGELFF.

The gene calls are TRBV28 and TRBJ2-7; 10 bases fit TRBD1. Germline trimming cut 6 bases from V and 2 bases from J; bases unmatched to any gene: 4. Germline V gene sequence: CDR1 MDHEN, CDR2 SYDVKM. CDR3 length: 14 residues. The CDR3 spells CASSSGQGAYEQYF. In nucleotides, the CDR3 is TGTGCCAGCAGCTCAGGACAGGGGGCCTACGAGCAGTACTTC.

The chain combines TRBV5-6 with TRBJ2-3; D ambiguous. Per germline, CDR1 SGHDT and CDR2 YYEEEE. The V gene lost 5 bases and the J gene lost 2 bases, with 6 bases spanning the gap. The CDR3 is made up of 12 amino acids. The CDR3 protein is CASSEYTDTQYF. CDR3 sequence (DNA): TGTGCCAGCAGTGAGTACACAGATACGCAGTATTTT. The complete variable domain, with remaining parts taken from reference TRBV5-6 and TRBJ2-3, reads DAGVTQSPTHLIKTRGQQVTLRCSPKSGHDTVSWYQQALGQGPQFIFQYYEEEERQRGNFPDRFSGHQFPNYSSELNVNALLLGDSALYLCASSEYTDTQYFGPGTRLTVL.

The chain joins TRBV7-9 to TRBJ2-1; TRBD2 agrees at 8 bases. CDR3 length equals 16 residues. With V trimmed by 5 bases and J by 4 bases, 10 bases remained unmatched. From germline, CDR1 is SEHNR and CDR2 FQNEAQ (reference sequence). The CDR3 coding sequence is TGTGCCAGCAGCCGATCGGGGGGGAATCTATACAATGAGCAGTTCTTC. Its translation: CASSRSGGNLYNEQFF.

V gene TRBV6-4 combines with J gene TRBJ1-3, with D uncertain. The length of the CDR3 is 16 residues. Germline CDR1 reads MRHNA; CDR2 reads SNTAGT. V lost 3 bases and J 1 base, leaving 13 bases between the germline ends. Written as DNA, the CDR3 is TGTGCCAGCAGTGAAGTTGTACATTCTTCTGGAAACACCATATATTTT. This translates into CASSEVVHSSGNTIYF.

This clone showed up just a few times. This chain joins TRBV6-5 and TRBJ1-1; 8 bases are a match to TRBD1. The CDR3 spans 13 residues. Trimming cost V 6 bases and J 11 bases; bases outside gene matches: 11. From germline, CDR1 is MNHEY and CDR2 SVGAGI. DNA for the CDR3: TGTGCCAGCAGGACGACAGGGGAAGTTTACGCTTTCTTT. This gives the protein CASRTTGEVYAFF.

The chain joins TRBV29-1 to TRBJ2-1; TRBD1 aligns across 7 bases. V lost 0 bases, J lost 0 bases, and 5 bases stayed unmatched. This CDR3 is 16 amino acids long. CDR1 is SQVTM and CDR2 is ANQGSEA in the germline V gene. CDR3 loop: CSVEEGRGSSYNEQFF. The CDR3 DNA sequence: TGCAGCGTTGAAGAAGGCAGGGGGAGCTCCTACAATGAGCAGTTCTTC.

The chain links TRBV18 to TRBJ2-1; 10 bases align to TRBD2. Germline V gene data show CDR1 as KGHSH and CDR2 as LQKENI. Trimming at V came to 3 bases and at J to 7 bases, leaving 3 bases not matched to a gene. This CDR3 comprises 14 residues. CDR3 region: CASSPSGRANEQFF. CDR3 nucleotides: TGTGCCAGCTCACCGAGCGGGAGGGCTAATGAGCAGTTCTTC.

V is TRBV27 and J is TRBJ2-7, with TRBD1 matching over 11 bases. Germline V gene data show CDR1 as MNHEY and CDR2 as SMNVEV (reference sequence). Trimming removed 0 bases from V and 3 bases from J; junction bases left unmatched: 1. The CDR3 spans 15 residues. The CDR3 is CASSLSDRGHYEQYF. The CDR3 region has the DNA TGTGCCAGCAGTTTATCGGACAGGGGGCACTACGAGCAGTACTTC.

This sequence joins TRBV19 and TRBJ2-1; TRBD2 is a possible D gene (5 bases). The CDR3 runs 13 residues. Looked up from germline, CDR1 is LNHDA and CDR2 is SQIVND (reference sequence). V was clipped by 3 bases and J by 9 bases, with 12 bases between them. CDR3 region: CASSIEAEGEQFF. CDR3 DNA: TGTGCCAGTAGTATCGAAGCGGAAGGTGAGCAGTTCTTC.

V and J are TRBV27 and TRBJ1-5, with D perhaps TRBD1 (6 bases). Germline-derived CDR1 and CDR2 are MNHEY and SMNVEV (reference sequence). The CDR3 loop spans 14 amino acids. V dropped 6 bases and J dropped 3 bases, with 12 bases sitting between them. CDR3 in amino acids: CASRVTGHNQPQHF. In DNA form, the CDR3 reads TGTGCCAGCAGGGTCACAGGGCACAATCAGCCCCAGCATTTT.

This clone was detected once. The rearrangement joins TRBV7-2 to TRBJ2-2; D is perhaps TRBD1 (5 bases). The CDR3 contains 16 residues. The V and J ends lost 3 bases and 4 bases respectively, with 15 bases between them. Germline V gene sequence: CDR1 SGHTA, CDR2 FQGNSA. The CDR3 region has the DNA TGTGCCAGCAGCTTGGTGAAGGGGTGGAGCACCGGGGAGCTGTTTTTT. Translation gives CASSLVKGWSTGELFF.

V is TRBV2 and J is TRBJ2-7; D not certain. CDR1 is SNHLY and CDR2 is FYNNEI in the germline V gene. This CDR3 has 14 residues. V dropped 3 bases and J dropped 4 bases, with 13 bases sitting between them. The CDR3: CASSDELSLYEQYF. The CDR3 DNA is TGTGCCAGCAGTGACGAACTAAGCTTGTACGAGCAGTACTTC. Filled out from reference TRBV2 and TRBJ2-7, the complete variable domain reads EPEVTQTPSHQVTQMGQEVILRCVPISNHLYFYWYRQILGQKVEFLVSFYNNEISEKSEIFDDQFSVERPDGSNFTLKIRSTKLEDSAMYFCASSDELSLYEQYFGPGTRLTVT.

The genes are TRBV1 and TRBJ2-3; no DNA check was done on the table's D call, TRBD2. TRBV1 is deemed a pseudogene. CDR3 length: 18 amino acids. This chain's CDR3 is CTSSQALALAGVADTQYF. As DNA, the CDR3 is TGCACCAGCAGCCAAGCCCTAGCGCTAGCGGGAGTGGCAGATACGCAGTATTTT.

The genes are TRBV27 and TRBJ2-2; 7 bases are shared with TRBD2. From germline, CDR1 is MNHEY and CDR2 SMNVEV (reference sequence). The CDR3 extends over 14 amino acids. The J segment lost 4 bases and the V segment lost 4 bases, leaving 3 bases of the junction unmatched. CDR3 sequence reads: CASSWAGVTGELFF. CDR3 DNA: TGTGCCAGCAGTTGGGCGGGGGTCACCGGGGAGCTGTTTTTT.

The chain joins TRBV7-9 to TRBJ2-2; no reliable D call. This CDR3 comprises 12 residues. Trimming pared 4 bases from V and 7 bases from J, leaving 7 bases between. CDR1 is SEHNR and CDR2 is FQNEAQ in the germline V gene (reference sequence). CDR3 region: CASSSPGGELFF. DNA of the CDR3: TGTGCCAGCAGCTCCCCGGGCGGGGAGCTGTTTTTT.

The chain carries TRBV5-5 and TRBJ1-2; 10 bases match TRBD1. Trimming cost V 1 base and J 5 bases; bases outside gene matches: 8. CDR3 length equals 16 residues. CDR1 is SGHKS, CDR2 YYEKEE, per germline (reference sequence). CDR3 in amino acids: CASSLWGTGEGYGYTF. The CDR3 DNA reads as TGTGCCAGCAGCTTGTGGGGGACAGGGGAAGGGTATGGCTACACCTTC.